One and the same sample provided the 30 T cell receptor beta chains below, sequenced in a study of T cell changes during pregnancy in multiple sclerosis. Assay used: immunoSEQ multiplex PCR; TCRdb lists only in-frame clones, some missing. The sample includes about 85,000 clones, roughly nine tenths seen only once; the top ten take 2.5% to 3%. This specimen consisted of peripheral blood, obtained in the first trimester of pregnancy. The receptors here all came from a female donor with multiple sclerosis, enrolled in a pregnancy study.

This chain links TRBV5-6 with TRBJ1-1, with D uncertain. The CDR3 runs to 16 residues. Trimming cost V 2 bases and J 0 bases, with 14 bases left between them. Germline CDR1 SGHDT, CDR2 YYEEEE. For the CDR3, the DNA is TGTGCCAGCAGCTTACGAGGAGCCCTAATGAACACTGAAGCTTTCTTT. Its protein product is CASSLRGALMNTEAFF.

The genes are TRBV7-2 and TRBJ1-2; 9 bases are a match to TRBD1. With 5 bases clipped from V and 3 bases from J, the junction kept 7 bases outside the gene matches. This CDR3 has 15 amino acids. The germline CDR1 and CDR2 sequences are SGHTA and FQGNSA. CDR3 sequence reads: CASSPQTGGHYGYTF. The CDR3, as DNA: TGTGCCAGCAGCCCCCAGACAGGGGGTCACTATGGCTACACCTTC.

J is TRBJ2-2 and V is TRBV5-4; TRBD2 agrees at 9 bases. V dropped 3 bases and J dropped 6; count of bases not matched to a gene: 6. This CDR3 region has 15 residues. In germline, CDR1 is SGHNT, CDR2 YYREEE (reference sequence). DNA for the CDR3: TGTGCCAGCAGCTCCGGACTAGCGCGGGCCGGGGAGCTGTTTTTT. Translating it yields CASSSGLARAGELFF.

The count of this clone is one. The genes are TRBV19 and TRBJ1-5, with 9 bases that match TRBD1. This CDR3 has 16 residues. Germline CDR1 and CDR2: LNHDA and SQIVND (reference sequence). V gave up 6 bases and J gave up 2 bases; unmatched junction bases: 8. CDR3 sequence reads: CASRPGTGFGNQPQHF. CDR3 nucleotide sequence: TGTGCCAGTAGACCCGGGACAGGGTTCGGCAATCAGCCCCAGCATTTT.

The chain has TRBV19 and TRBJ2-7, with 11 bases lining up with TRBD2. The CDR3 has 17 residues. The germline gives CDR1 LNHDA, CDR2 SQIVND (reference sequence). J gave up 3 bases and V 3 bases, and 10 bases lay outside the gene matches. This CDR3 is CASSITSGRPAGYEQYF. CDR3 coding DNA: TGTGCCAGTAGTATCACTAGCGGGAGACCCGCCGGCTACGAGCAGTACTTC.

The rearrangement links TRBV5-1 to TRBJ2-7; 10 bases are a match to TRBD1. Germline CDR1 reads SGHRS; CDR2 reads YFSETQ. The CDR3 totals 14 residues. The junction had 5 bases not matched to a gene; V was cut back by 7 bases and J by 1 base. CDR3 DNA: TGCGCCAGCCGACGGACAGGGGGTTCCTACGAGCAGTACTTC. This gives the protein CASRRTGGSYEQYF.

This sequence joins TRBV7-8 and TRBJ2-1; 7 bases align to TRBD1. V gave up 5 bases and J gave up 2 bases; unmatched junction bases: 3. Looked up from germline, CDR1 is SGHVS and CDR2 is FQNEAQ. The CDR3 totals 14 residues. This chain's CDR3 is CASSVGTAYNEQFF. For the CDR3, the DNA is TGTGCCAGCAGCGTGGGGACAGCCTACAATGAGCAGTTCTTC.

V is TRBV2 and J is TRBJ1-2; 12 nucleotides agree with TRBD1. This CDR3 region has 16 residues. The germline CDR1 and CDR2 sequences are SNHLY and FYNNEI. Losses at the gene ends were 7 bases for V and 6 bases for J; bases not matched to a gene: 12. CDR3 loop: CASTSTAGTGGDGYTF. As DNA, the CDR3 is TGTGCCAGCACCTCCACCGCAGGGACAGGGGGCGATGGCTACACCTTC.

The V gene is TRBV6-5, the J gene TRBJ2-7; 7 positions match TRBD1. Germline assignment: CDR1 MNHEY and CDR2 SVGAGI. The V and J ends lost 8 bases and 4 bases, in that order; junction bases with no gene match: 8. The CDR3 is 13 amino acids. The CDR3 DNA sequence: TGTGCCAGCGGCCGGGACAGCCTATACGAGCAGTACTTC. This gives the protein CASGRDSLYEQYF.

The chain couples TRBV28 to TRBJ1-1; a possible D gene is TRBD1 (5 bases). This CDR3 contains 15 residues. The germline CDR1 and CDR2 sequences are MDHEN and SYDVKM. V was shortened by 6 bases and J by 3 bases, with 17 bases between the two germline ends. CDR3 DNA: TGTGCCAGCAGGGAGCGACGGATAGGGGACACTGAAGCTTTCTTT. Translation: CASRERRIGDTEAFF.

The chain recombines TRBV5-1 with TRBJ2-1; maybe TRBD1 (6 bases). The CDR3 length is 15 residues. Per germline, CDR1 SGHRS and CDR2 YFSETQ. V was shortened by 1 base and J by 1 base, with 9 bases between the two germline ends. CDR3 sequence reads: CASSLNRVSYNEQFF. DNA of the CDR3: TGCGCCAGCAGCTTGAACAGGGTTTCCTACAATGAGCAGTTCTTC.

The V call is TRBV7-7, the J call TRBJ2-1; TRBD1 matches 11 bases. The CDR3 sequence is 15 residues long. Germline lookup yields CDR1 SSHAT and CDR2 FNYEAQ (reference sequence). The V gene end was trimmed by 5 bases and the J gene end by 7 bases; junction bases not matched to a gene: 7. CDR3 protein: CASSPRTGGGNEQFF. In DNA form, the CDR3 reads TGTGCCAGCAGCCCTCGGACAGGGGGCGGGAATGAGCAGTTCTTC.

The chain employs TRBV5-1 and TRBJ1-3, with TRBD1 matching over 8 bases. The CDR3 totals 16 residues. V shed 3 bases, J shed 0 bases, and the junction held 5 bases outside the gene matches. The V gene's germline CDR1 is SGHRS and CDR2 YFSETQ. CDR3 in DNA: TGCGCCAGCAGCTCGGGACAGGTGATCTCTGGAAACACCATATATTTT. The encoded protein is CASSSGQVISGNTIYF.

The chain has TRBV4-3 and TRBJ1-2; D is uncertain. Trimming removed 0 bases from V and 4 bases from J, with 9 bases in between. CDR1 and CDR2 (germline): LGHNA, YSLEER. The CDR3 covers 14 residues. The CDR3 bases are TGCGCCAGCAGCCAAGATGCTGGCGGCTATGGCTACACCTTC. Translation gives CASSQDAGGYGYTF.

This clone was seen a single time. The chain recombines TRBV28 with TRBJ2-7; 8 nucleotides agree with TRBD1. J gave up 2 bases and V 4 bases, and 10 bases lay outside the gene matches. This CDR3 contains 16 residues. Germline loops: CDR1 MDHEN, CDR2 SYDVKM. The CDR3 here is CASSSSLAGGAYEQYF. CDR3 DNA sequence: TGTGCCAGCAGTTCCTCCCTCGCAGGGGGCGCCTACGAGCAGTACTTC.

The chain joins TRBV9 to TRBJ2-1; TRBD2 matches 12 bases. This CDR3 has 15 residues. The V and J ends lost 3 bases and 7 bases, in that order; junction bases with no gene match: 5. The germline V gene encodes CDR1 SGDLS and CDR2 YYNGEE. In nucleotides, the CDR3 is TGTGCCAGCAGCGGACCCGGGACTAGCGGGAATGAGCAGTTCTTC. The encoded protein is CASSGPGTSGNEQFF.

The chain links TRBV18 to TRBJ2-7; D is unresolved. The CDR3 loop spans 11 amino acids. Germline CDR1 reads KGHSH; CDR2 reads LQKENI. V was clipped by 6 bases and J by 6 bases, with 9 bases between them. CDR3 coding DNA: TGTGCCAGCTCCCCCGGCGGCGAGCAGTACTTC. Encoded protein: CASSPGGEQYF.

V is TRBV15 and J is TRBJ2-2, with TRBD1 identical over 7 bases. V shed 0 bases and J 13 bases; nucleotides not matched to a gene: 14. The CDR3 sequence is 16 residues long. The V gene's germline CDR1 is LNHNV and CDR2 YYDKDF (reference sequence). The CDR3 nucleotides read TGTGCCACCAGCAGAGACGCCGGGACAGCCTTCCGCCGGCTGTTTTTT. Protein: CATSRDAGTAFRRLFF.

This chain links TRBV6-5 with TRBJ1-2; maybe TRBD1 (5 bases). The V end was cut by 5 bases, the J end by 0 bases, with 7 bases between. The germline V gene has CDR1 MNHEY and CDR2 SVGAGI. CDR3 size: 13 residues. The chain's CDR3 is CASSQTANYGYTF. The CDR3 DNA sequence: TGTGCCAGCAGTCAGACAGCTAACTATGGCTACACCTTC.

This clone was picked up one time. The chain uses TRBV4-3 and TRBJ1-2; perhaps TRBD1 as D (6 bases). Germline V CDR1 and CDR2: LGHNA, YSLEER. The V end lost 0 bases, the J end lost 3 bases, and 14 bases lay between the germline ends. The CDR3 extends over 16 amino acids. The CDR3 loop is CASSQERSTGYYGYTF. CDR3 nucleotide sequence: TGCGCCAGCAGCCAAGAGCGGTCCACAGGGTACTATGGCTACACCTTC.

This clone has more than one count but fewer than ten. The rearrangement uses TRBV5-1 and TRBJ2-2, with a tentative D call TRBD1 (5 bases). The CDR3 extends over 13 amino acids. The germline V gene has CDR1 SGHRS and CDR2 YFSETQ. V lost 2 bases to trimming and J lost 5 bases, with 7 bases between them. The DNA for the CDR3 is TGCGCCAGCAGCTTACAGGAAACCGGGGAGCTGTTTTTT. It is translated as CASSLQETGELFF.

The V call is TRBV4-3, the J call TRBJ2-7; 7 positions match TRBD1. The germline V gene encodes CDR1 LGHNA and CDR2 YSLEER. This CDR3 region has 14 residues. The J segment lost 3 bases and the V segment lost 4 bases, leaving 6 bases of the junction unmatched. The CDR3 sequence: CASSPNRGFYEQYF. The DNA of the CDR3 is TGCGCCAGCAGCCCTAACAGGGGATTCTACGAGCAGTACTTC.

The rearrangement joins TRBV7-3 to TRBJ2-3, with 10 positions matching TRBD1. The CDR3 is 16 residues long. The V gene end was trimmed by 5 bases and the J gene end by 2 bases; junction bases not matched to a gene: 7. Germline V gene data show CDR1 as SGHTA and CDR2 as FQGTGA. In DNA form, the CDR3 reads TGTGCCAGCAGCGGCATGGGACAGGGGAACACAGATACGCAGTATTTT. Protein product: CASSGMGQGNTDTQYF.

This sequence joins TRBV19 and TRBJ2-7, with D possibly matching TRBD2 (6 bases). This CDR3 region has 12 residues. CDR1 and CDR2 from the germline V gene are LNHDA and SQIVND (reference sequence). V dropped 3 bases and J dropped 6 bases, with 9 bases sitting between them. DNA for the CDR3: TGTGCCAGTAGTATTCGGCGGGGCGAGCAGTACTTC. Translated, it gives CASSIRRGEQYF.

As regards this clone: Compared with germline, one end of the junction differs, possibly owing to a read error. This chain links TRBV7-7 with TRBJ2-3; 11 bases agree with TRBD2. Germline V gene sequence: CDR1 SSHAT, CDR2 FNYEAQ (reference sequence). The CDR3 covers 16 residues. The CDR3 region is CASSPTSGRSTDTQYF. In DNA form, the CDR3 reads TGTGCTAGCAGCCCCACTAGCGGGAGAAGCACAGATACGCAGTATTTT.

This clone was detected only once. The rearrangement joins TRBV4-1 to TRBJ1-1, with D unclear. V was shortened by 6 bases and J by 0 bases, with 11 bases between the two germline ends. Germline-derived CDR1 and CDR2 are MGHRA and YSYEKL. The CDR3 covers 14 residues. The CDR3 region is CASRIVPLNTEAFF. Here the CDR3 DNA reads TGCGCCAGCAGAATCGTCCCTCTGAACACTGAAGCTTTCTTT.

The chain links TRBV16 to TRBJ2-1, with D unclear. The CDR3 is made up of 15 amino acids. Germline CDR1 KGHSY, CDR2 FQNENV. Trimming took off 5 bases at V and 2 bases at J, with 13 bases between the two ends. CDR3 loop: CASSASAKTYNEQFF. CDR3 in DNA: TGTGCCAGCAGCGCGTCTGCAAAAACCTACAATGAGCAGTTCTTC.

This clone was seen a single time. The chain couples TRBV5-1 to TRBJ2-7, with 7 nucleotides matching TRBD1. This CDR3 comprises 13 residues. Germline loops: CDR1 SGHRS, CDR2 YFSETQ. Trimming removed 4 bases from V and 5 bases from J; junction bases left unmatched: 6. The CDR3 region is CASSQTGIDEQYF. The CDR3, as DNA: TGCGCCAGCAGCCAGACAGGGATCGACGAGCAGTACTTC.

The rearrangement links TRBV5-1 to TRBJ2-5; 7 nucleotides align to TRBD1. Germline lookup yields CDR1 SGHRS and CDR2 YFSETQ. This CDR3 is built from 15 residues. With V trimmed by 4 bases and J by 4 bases, 10 bases remained unmatched. The CDR3 spells CASSQTGLATETQYF. The CDR3 coding sequence is TGCGCCAGCAGCCAGACAGGGTTGGCAACAGAGACCCAGTACTTC.

This clone was seen only once. The V call is TRBV7-2, the J call TRBJ2-5, with D possibly being TRBD2 (5 bases). The CDR3 extends over 13 amino acids. Trimming removed 1 base at V and 10 bases at J, with 13 bases between. Germline V CDR1 and CDR2: SGHTA, FQGNSA. The CDR3 reads CASSLVGFRDQYF. The CDR3 DNA is TGTGCCAGCAGCTTAGTGGGGTTTCGGGACCAGTACTTC.